The sequence of this TCR beta chain was determined in a study of T cells after yellow fever vaccination (dated by TCRdb to about 2019). Broadly, across the study: The SMART-Seq v4 Ultra Low Input RNA kit was used to prepare libraries from fractions with low cell numbers. Blood was collected at multiple timepoints before and after primary and secondary immunization, and bulk PBMC replicates and cell subsets were isolated. To follow T-cell clones before and after both primary and booster YFV17D yellow fever vaccination, bulk TCR alpha and beta repertoires underwent longitudinal sequencing. The cohort comprised two healthy male donors, one aged 18 to 30 and one aged 30 to 40 years.

TCR cDNA was synthesized by 5'RACE template switching, which introduced a universal primer site and unique molecular identifiers. Priming for cDNA synthesis came from both the TCR alpha and TCR beta constant segments. Two PCR steps were used to amplify libraries, with sample barcodes and sequencing adapters being added in the second step. Sequencing of the libraries was done on either Illumina HiSeq 2500 (2x100 bp) or NovaSeq (2x150 bp). The published analysis was carried out like this. MIGEC was used to demultiplex reads and collapse the reads into UMI consensus sequences, and MiXCR was used for V(D)J alignment. Clonotypes responding to the vaccine were identified with edgeR on replicate PBMC samples, with the criteria of FDR below 0.01 and a log2 fold change above 5 up to day 15. Each bulk clonotype was labeled CD4 or CD8 based on which sequenced repertoire, CD4 or CD8, contained the clonotype at higher abundance. In TCRdb, the public reads were trimmed at Q25 with fastp and aligned with MiXCR, with productive beta chains retained. Each CDR3 protein appears once, grouped with its most common genes and DNA. TCRdb's processing, not the authors', yielded these V and J calls. This sample gives 70,000 or so distinct CDR3 sequences in total; 5% to 6.5% of them show up just once. Together, the top ten hold about 2% of the sample.

On the study overall, not on this receptor specifically: Computational filtering was needed because FACS-sorted repertoires could contain abundant contaminating clonotypes from the bulk population. The study included only a couple of donors, which limits how far the findings can be generalized. A small fraction of clonotypes appeared in both the CD4 and CD8 compartments, likely as a result of convergent recombination. Most clones expanded after primary vaccination were re-detected after the booster (about 95% of CD4 and 80% to 90% of CD8), suggesting broad memory maintenance. Compared with the primary T-cell response, the secondary T-cell response was faster but weaker, reaching its peak on day 5 rather than on day 15.

This clonotype was observed at least ten times. This clone's antigen is unknown. No quality values exist for individual bases; no much larger clone is one base distant. Interpreted using the paper, the treatment or condition label stands for: live attenuated yellow fever vaccine strain. A standard Ficoll-Paque protocol was used to isolate PBMCs from peripheral blood. Dynabeads CD4 and CD8 positive selection kits were used to isolate the CD4 and CD8 T-cell fractions. TriZol was used to extract RNA from bulk PBMCs, CD4 and CD8 fractions, and dextramer-positive and dextramer-negative fractions. Trimming removed 1 base from V and 1 base from J, leaving 7 bases between the germline ends. The germline V gene specifies SGHAT as CDR1 and FQNNGV as CDR2. From cysteine to phenylalanine, the CDR3 is 15 amino acids long. The kept DNA is CDR3 alone, 45 bases in frame from the first base.

Rearrangement joined TRBV11-2 to TRBJ2-2; too little of a D gene remains to name it. Source: CD4+ T cells sorted from PBMCs, taken less than 16 days after the first yellow fever vaccination. The clonotype comes from a man aged 18 to 30 who received the YFV17D yellow fever vaccine. The DNA reads TGTGCCAGCAGCTTAGGTGCAGGGAACACCGGGGAGCTGTTTTTT. Translated, it reads CASSLGAGNTGELFF.